The 15 T cell receptor beta chains below all came from one sample that was sequenced in a study of blood T cell repertoires in COVID-19. The method was immunoSEQ multiplex PCR; TCRdb's version includes in-frame clones alone and lacks a portion of them. The sample shows approximately 200,000 clones, roughly 77% of them seen only once. Sequenced: peripheral blood. These receptors all stem from a woman between 35 and 50 years old with COVID-19, enrolled during active disease.

The rearrangement links TRBV6-6 to TRBJ2-5; 13 nucleotides agree with TRBD2. Germline assignment: CDR1 MNHNY and CDR2 SVGAGI (reference sequence). The J segment lost 5 bases and the V segment lost 5 bases, leaving 8 bases of the junction unmatched. The CDR3 length is 16 residues. The CDR3 region is CASSPWTSGSPETQYF. For the CDR3, the DNA is TGTGCCAGCAGTCCTTGGACTAGCGGGAGTCCCGAGACCCAGTACTTC.

The chain joins TRBV29-1 to TRBJ1-1; D is unclear. The CDR3 has 13 amino acids. V was shortened by 6 bases and J by 4 bases, with 15 bases between the two germline ends. The germline gives CDR1 SQVTM, CDR2 ANQGSEA. Written as DNA, the CDR3 is TGCAGCGTGGGTTCGCAGGCGATCACTGAAGCTTTCTTT. It translates to CSVGSQAITEAFF.

CDR3 DNA: TGTGCCACCATACAGGGGGCGAATGGAGGCACTGAAGCTTTCTTT. Protein sequence: CATIQGANGGTEAFF. This sequence joins TRBV10-3 and TRBJ1-1, with 9 nucleotides matching TRBD1. V gave up 10 bases and J gave up 4 bases; unmatched junction bases: 13. CDR1 and CDR2 from the germline V gene are ENHRY and SYGVKD. The CDR3 spans 15 residues.

This clone has just one count. This chain connects TRBV19 to TRBJ2-3; D is perhaps TRBD1 (7 bases). The germline gives CDR1 LNHDA, CDR2 SQIVND (reference sequence). The CDR3 totals 16 residues. V dropped 4 bases and J dropped 6 bases, with 20 bases sitting between them. The CDR3 DNA reads as TGTGCCAGTAGTACAGGGGGGCGCGTCTTTGCTGATACGCAGTATTTT. It specifies CASSTGGRVFADTQYF.

The chain joins TRBV11-2 to TRBJ1-2, with 8 bases identical to TRBD1. Germline V lookup: CDR1 SGHAT, CDR2 FQNNGV. V shed 5 bases and J 11 bases; nucleotides not matched to a gene: 22. The CDR3 is made up of 17 amino acids. CDR3 in amino acids: CASSPLARRQGKIGYTF. CDR3 DNA sequence: TGTGCCAGCAGCCCCCTAGCCCGTCGACAGGGGAAAATTGGGTACACCTTC.

This chain uses TRBV10-1 with TRBJ2-1; 10 nucleotides line up with TRBD2. Germline lookup yields CDR1 WNHNN and CDR2 SYGVQD (reference sequence). The CDR3 totals 15 residues. With 6 bases clipped from V and 4 bases from J, the junction kept 6 bases outside the gene matches. DNA for the CDR3: TGCGCCAGCAGCGCGACTAGCGGGCCTTACAATGAGCAGTTCTTC. Translating it yields CASSATSGPYNEQFF.

The CDR3 DNA follows: TGTGCCAGCAGGGAGGGACCGATCTCTGGAAACACCATATATTTT. Translation gives CASREGPISGNTIYF. This chain connects TRBV2 to TRBJ1-3; tentatively, D is TRBD1 (5 bases). CDR3 size: 15 residues. Germline CDR1 and CDR2: SNHLY and FYNNEI. Trimming removed 6 bases from V and 0 bases from J, with 12 bases in between.

The chain recombines TRBV19 with TRBJ2-1; 7 bases are shared with TRBD2. The CDR3 consists of 18 residues. The V and J ends lost 3 bases and 4 bases, in that order; junction bases with no gene match: 15. CDR1 LNHDA and CDR2 SQIVND come from the germline V gene (reference sequence). CDR3 coding DNA: TGTGCCAGTAGTATCGATGGTGTAGCGGGCCCCCAATACAATGAGCAGTTCTTC. Its protein is CASSIDGVAGPQYNEQFF.

This chain connects TRBV6-4 to TRBJ2-2; weak D call: TRBD1 (6 bases). V lost 8 bases and J lost 0, with 13 bases in between. Germline V CDR1 and CDR2: MRHNA, SNTAGT. The CDR3 contains 15 residues. In nucleotides, the CDR3 is TGTGCCAGCGGTGTGTCAGGGGCGAACACCGGGGAGCTGTTTTTT. The encoded protein is CASGVSGANTGELFF.

This chain connects TRBV18 to TRBJ2-2, with TRBD1 identical over 10 bases. The CDR3 is 14 residues long. Germline loops: CDR1 KGHSH, CDR2 LQKENI. Germline trimming cut 8 bases from V and 3 bases from J; bases unmatched to any gene: 3. The CDR3 loop reads CASTGTGDTGELFF. Here the CDR3 DNA reads TGTGCCAGCACCGGGACAGGGGACACCGGGGAGCTGTTTTTT.

The chain is built from TRBV7-3 and TRBJ2-2; TRBD1 is a possible D gene (5 bases). Germline CDR1 and CDR2: SGHTA and FQGTGA. Trimming took 5 bases from V and 4 from J, leaving 11 bases between them. The CDR3 length is 14 residues. DNA of the CDR3: TGTGCCAGCAGCAGGCAGGGCGGCACCGGGGAGCTGTTTTTT. Translation gives CASSRQGGTGELFF.

V and J are TRBV27 and TRBJ2-1; 7 nucleotides agree with TRBD1. The V and J ends lost 6 bases and 2 bases, in that order; junction bases with no gene match: 10. This CDR3 is 16 amino acids long. The germline gives CDR1 MNHEY, CDR2 SMNVEV (reference sequence). CDR3 nucleotides: TGTGCCAGCAGACAAGCGCGCACAGGGGCCTACAATGAGCAGTTCTTC. The encoded protein is CASRQARTGAYNEQFF.

CDR3: CASSWAGNKNIQYF. The DNA of the CDR3 is TGTGCCAGCAGCTGGGCAGGGAATAAAAACATTCAGTACTTC. The chain combines TRBV7-8 with TRBJ2-4; D may be TRBD1 (5 bases). From germline, CDR1 is SGHVS and CDR2 FQNEAQ. CDR3 length equals 14 residues. V lost 4 bases and J 4 bases, leaving 11 bases between the germline ends.

The J gene is TRBJ1-1, the V gene TRBV6-5; TRBD1 might be the D (6 bases). Germline lookup yields CDR1 MNHEY and CDR2 SVGAGI. The CDR3 contains 16 residues. V lost 0 bases and J lost 1, with 12 bases in between. The CDR3 bases are TGTGCCAGCAGTTACTCGTATGGGGGCAGGAACACTGAAGCTTTCTTT. Translating gives CASSYSYGGRNTEAFF.

The chain is built from TRBV30 and TRBJ2-7; TRBD2 might be the D (5 bases). The CDR3 is 14 amino acids. The germline CDR1 and CDR2 sequences are GTSNPN and SVGIG (reference sequence). V was cut by 4 bases and J by 1 base, with 14 bases left in between. CDR3 DNA sequence: TGTGCCTGGACCCCGGGGTATTTTTCCTACGAGCAGTACTTC. Amino acids: CAWTPGYFSYEQYF.